The rows below give T cell receptor beta chains drawn from one sample of a study of T cells expressing NK-cell markers. TCRdb re-called the 5' RACE reads and shows each CDR3 protein once, DNA omitted. This sample's table reports 500,000 to 600,000 distinct CDR3 sequences. Sequencing was performed on blood T cells: a sorted CD56 or NKG2C T cell subset, CD4+ or CD8+ T cells, or bulk PBMC T cells (not recorded which). Receptors were obtained from a man younger than 30 in good health. The CDR3 runs from the conserved cysteine through the conserved F or W. Each record gives: V gene, J gene, CDR3 protein.

v_call: TRBV12-3/TRBV12-4
j_call: TRBJ2-2
cdr3_aa: CASSPYGGSPNTGELFF

v_call: TRBV27
j_call: TRBJ2-4
cdr3_aa: CASSLRGPFVKNIQYF

v_call: TRBV25-1
j_call: TRBJ1-1
cdr3_aa: CASRDGGAMNTEAFF

v_call: TRBV9
j_call: TRBJ2-3
cdr3_aa: CASSGGTGSATDTQYF

v_call: TRBV12-3/TRBV12-4
j_call: TRBJ2-7
cdr3_aa: CASTKTGEGYEQYF

v_call: TRBV5-1
j_call: TRBJ2-1
cdr3_aa: CASSFWPNNEQFF

v_call: TRBV24-1
j_call: TRBJ2-5
cdr3_aa: CATSDPRLARETQYF

v_call: TRBV6-2/TRBV6-3
j_call: TRBJ2-7
cdr3_aa: CASSSDDRYEQYF

v_call: TRBV4-1
j_call: TRBJ2-1
cdr3_aa: CASSQVYNEQFF

v_call: TRBV12-3/TRBV12-4
j_call: TRBJ2-1
cdr3_aa: CASIAQRSSYNEQFF

v_call: TRBV27
j_call: TRBJ1-4
cdr3_aa: CASSLVFGLTATNEKLFF

v_call: TRBV27
j_call: TRBJ2-7
cdr3_aa: CASSTGPKLAAPYEQYF

v_call: TRBV2
j_call: TRBJ1-1
cdr3_aa: CASSGKRFAEAFF

v_call: TRBV2
j_call: TRBJ2-5
cdr3_aa: CASKIKGTSGIETQYF

v_call: TRBV7-3
j_call: TRBJ2-2
cdr3_aa: CASSNLQGGVGELFF

v_call: TRBV20-1
j_call: TRBJ2-1
cdr3_aa: CSARDPLAGASGAYEQFF

v_call: TRBV11-2
j_call: TRBJ1-1
cdr3_aa: CASSLLRAGEAFF

v_call: TRBV20-1
j_call: TRBJ1-5
cdr3_aa: CSASFDPGTGINQPQHF

v_call: TRBV5-1
j_call: TRBJ2-2
cdr3_aa: CASSWDRSLDTGELFF

v_call: TRBV6-1
j_call: TRBJ1-1
cdr3_aa: CASSQGEMNTEAFF

v_call: TRBV11-1
j_call: TRBJ2-1
cdr3_aa: CASSFQQISGSNEQFF

v_call: TRBV20-1
j_call: TRBJ2-1
cdr3_aa: CSAHSGLARYEQFF

v_call: TRBV5-1
j_call: TRBJ2-7
cdr3_aa: CASSLGYGTSGYEQYF

v_call: TRBV20-1
j_call: TRBJ2-7
cdr3_aa: CSARDRETGYIQQYF